Sequencing of this TCR beta chain was carried out in a study of CD8+CD57+ T cells in acquired aplastic anemia. This clonotype was detected only once. Using genomic DNA as the template, TCR beta VDJ and CDR3 profiling was carried out. TCRdb fed the reads into MiXCR, producing one record per CDR3 protein. Of around 400,000 distinct CDR3 sequences listed, under 80% are singletons. The germline V and J ends were trimmed by 2 bases and 12 bases, with 24 bases remaining between them. The CDR3 runs 16 residues. Germline assignment: CDR1 SGHTA and CDR2 FQGTGA. Sequencing was performed on sorted CD4+, CD8+, or CD8+CD57+ T cells (not recorded which) from PBMCs. The V and J genes are TRBV7-3 and TRBJ2-3; TRBD2 is a possible D gene (6 bases). The receptor comes from a human donor in good health, serving as a control. In nucleotides, the CDR3 is TGTGCCAGCAGCTTAGGGAGAGGAGGGCACACAGATAGCCAGTATTTT. The encoded protein is CASSLGRGGHTDSQYF.